This TCR beta chain was found in a study of Ad26.COV2.S vaccination and SARS-CoV-2 variants. The study, taken as a whole, reports: Vaccinees showed greater spike-specific TCR breadth than placebo recipients. Vaccine and placebo recipients had similar non-spike TCR breadth.

The treatment was: 15 to 20 received Ad26.COV2.S at low or high dose, single or two shots; about 5 received placebo; per-sample allocation not given. At day 63 after the first vaccine or placebo injection, samples were drawn. Concerning this clone itself: Its antigen is unidentified.

Clones were sequenced by immunoSEQ multiplex PCR, and TCRdb holds only the in-frame ones, with some missing. The profile shows some 390,000 clones, about nine tenths of them singletons. The source of this sequence is a person between 18 and 59 years old who received the Ad26.COV2.S COVID-19 vaccine or a placebo. Source: peripheral blood, taken in a trial of Ad26.COV2.S vaccine versus placebo.

CDR3 amino acids: CASSEGGETDTQYF. Here the CDR3 DNA reads TGTGCCAGCAGTGAAGGAGGAGAGACAGATACGCAGTATTTT. J is TRBJ2-3 and V is TRBV6-1; no clear D. Germline V gene sequence: CDR1 MNHNS, CDR2 SASEGT. With 1 base removed from V and 3 bases from J, the gap between germline ends came to 8 bases. The CDR3 consists of 14 residues.